This T cell receptor beta chain is drawn from a study of a mutant IDH1 vaccine in newly diagnosed glioma. At the level of the study: Among treated patients, approximately 60% were male and approximately 40% female, and mean age was about 39 years. Antecedent treatment encompassed radiotherapy, temozolomide, or their combination; the majority received both.

The CDR3 contains 15 residues. Noted time point: baseline, week 1 (first vaccination visit). Treatment reported: pre-vaccination baseline after standard-of-care therapy. Donors' newly diagnosed IDH1-mutant WHO grade 3 or 4 astrocytomas lacked nuclear ATRX. TCRdb's copy holds only in-frame clones and misses some; the assay was immunoSEQ multiplex PCR. The data show around 100,000 clones, over 70% seen once. A single count supports this clone. This chain connects TRBV21-1 to TRBJ2-5; the listed D gene, TRBD2, was not tested against the DNA. TRBV21-1 is recorded as a pseudogene. The sequence derives from a man aged 35 to 55 with glioma. Some clones in this sample may be carry-over from other donors' samples. Source: PBMCs, taken from a glioma patient treated with radiotherapy, temozolomide or both. CDR3 nucleotides: TGTGCCAGCAGCCTAAAGGGGAGGAACAGGCCAGTCGAGTACTTC. As protein: CASSLKGRNRPVEYF.